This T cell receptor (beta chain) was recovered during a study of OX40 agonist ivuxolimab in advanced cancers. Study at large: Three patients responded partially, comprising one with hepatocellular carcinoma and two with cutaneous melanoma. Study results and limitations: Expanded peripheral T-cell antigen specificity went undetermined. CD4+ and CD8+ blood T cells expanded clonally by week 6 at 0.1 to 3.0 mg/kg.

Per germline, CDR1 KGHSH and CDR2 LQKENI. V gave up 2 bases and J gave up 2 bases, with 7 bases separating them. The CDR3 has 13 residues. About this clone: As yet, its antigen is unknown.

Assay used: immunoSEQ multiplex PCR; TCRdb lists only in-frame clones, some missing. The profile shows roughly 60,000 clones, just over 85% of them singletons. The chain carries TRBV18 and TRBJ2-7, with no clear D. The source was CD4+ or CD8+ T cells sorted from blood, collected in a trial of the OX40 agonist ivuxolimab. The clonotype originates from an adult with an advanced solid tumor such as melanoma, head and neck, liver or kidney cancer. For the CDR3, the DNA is TGTGCCAGCTCACCAGGCGTTACCTACGAGCAGTACTTC. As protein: CASSPGVTYEQYF.